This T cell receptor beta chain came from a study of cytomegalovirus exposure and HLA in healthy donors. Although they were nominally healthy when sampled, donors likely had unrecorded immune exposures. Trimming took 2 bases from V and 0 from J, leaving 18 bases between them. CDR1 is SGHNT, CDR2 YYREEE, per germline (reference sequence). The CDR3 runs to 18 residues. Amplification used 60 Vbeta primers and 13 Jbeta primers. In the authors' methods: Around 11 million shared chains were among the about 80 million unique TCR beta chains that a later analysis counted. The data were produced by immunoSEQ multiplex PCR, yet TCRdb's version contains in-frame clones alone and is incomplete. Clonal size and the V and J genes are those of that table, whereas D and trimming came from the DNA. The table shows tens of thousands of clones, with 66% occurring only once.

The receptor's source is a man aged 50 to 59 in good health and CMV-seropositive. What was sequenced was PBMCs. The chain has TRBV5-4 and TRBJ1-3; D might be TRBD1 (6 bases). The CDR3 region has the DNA TGTGCCAGCAGCTTAACCCTGGACAGTTCTGGCTCTGGAAACACCATATATTTT. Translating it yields CASSLTLDSSGSGNTIYF.